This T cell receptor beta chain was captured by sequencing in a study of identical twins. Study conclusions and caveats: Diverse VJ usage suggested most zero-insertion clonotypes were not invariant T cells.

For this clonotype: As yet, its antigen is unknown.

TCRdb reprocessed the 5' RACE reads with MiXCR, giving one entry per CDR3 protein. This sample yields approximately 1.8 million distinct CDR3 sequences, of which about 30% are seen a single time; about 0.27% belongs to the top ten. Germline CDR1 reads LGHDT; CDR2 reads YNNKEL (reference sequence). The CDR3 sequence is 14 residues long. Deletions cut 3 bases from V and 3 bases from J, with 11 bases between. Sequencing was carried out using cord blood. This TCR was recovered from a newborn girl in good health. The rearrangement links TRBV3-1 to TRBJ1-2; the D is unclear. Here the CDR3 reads CASSQTSWDYGYTF. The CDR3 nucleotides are TGTGCCAGCAGCCAGACATCCTGGGACTATGGCTACACCTTC.